A selection of T cell receptor beta chains follows, all from one sample in a study of beta chain features in type 1 diabetes. Only in-frame clones appear in the TCRdb table, and some are missing; sequencing was by immunoSEQ multiplex PCR. This table has roughly 350,000 clones, about 11% appearing once. The sample comprised naive CD4+ T cells from blood. Receptors originate from a woman aged 25 to 39 in good health. The CDR3 runs from the conserved cysteine through the conserved F or W. D genes are given only for firm matches. Rows give clone size only sometimes, using once, few, many, or a class for an expanded clone.

TRBJ1-2 TRBV6-4 few TRBD1 TGTGCCAGCAGTGCTGAGTGGACAGGGGCCAGGTATGGCTACACCTTC CASSAEWTGARYGYTF
TRBJ2-7 TRBV15 - TRBD2 TGTGCCACCAGCAGAGATCCAGCGGGAGTGAGGGAGCAGTACTTC CATSRDPAGVREQYF
TRBJ2-1 TRBV28 few - TGTGCCAGCAGCTCTAGCAATGAGCAGTTCTTC CASSSSNEQFF
TRBJ2-5 TRBV28 - TRBD2 TGTGCCAGCAATAACGTGGGGACTAGCGGGACGGCGGAGGGAGAGACCCAGTACTTC CASNNVGTSGTAEGETQYF
TRBJ2-1 TRBV29-1 few - TGCAGCGTTCTAGCCCTAGACAGGCCTAACAATGAGCAGTTCTTC CSVLALDRPNNEQFF
TRBJ1-5 TRBV6-6 few - TGTGCCAGCAGTTACAAGGCGGATCAGCCCCAGCATTTT CASSYKADQPQHF
TRBJ2-3 TRBV28 - - TGTGCCAGCAGTTTAGCGCCGCCTAGTACAGATACGCAGTATTTT CASSLAPPSTDTQYF
TRBJ2-3 TRBV4-3 - - TGCGCCAGCAGCCAGAGAGATACGCAGTATTTT CASSQRDTQYF
TRBJ2-6 TRBV10-3 - - TGTGCCATCAGTGACAGGTCCTTAGTGGCCAACAACGTCCTGACTTTC CAISDRSLVANNVLTF
TRBJ1-1 TRBV7-9 few TRBD1 TGTGCCAGCAGCTTAGTCGGGCAGGGGGCGCGAACTGAAGCTTTCTTT CASSLVGQGARTEAFF
TRBJ2-5 TRBV27 - - TGTGCCAGCAGGCGCCAAGAGACCCAGTACTTC CASRRQETQYF
TRBJ2-3 TRBV7-3 - TRBD2 TGTGCCAGCAGCTTATCGGGACTAGCGGGAGCCACAGATACGCAGTATTTT CASSLSGLAGATDTQYF
TRBJ2-1 TRBV7-8 - - TGTGCCAGCAGCCTAGACTCCTTCAATGAGCAGTTCTTC CASSLDSFNEQFF
TRBJ1-1 TRBV19 - - TGTGCCAGTACCCCTACAGGGTTCGACACTGAAGCTTTCTTT CASTPTGFDTEAFF
TRBJ2-1 TRBV7-3 few TRBD1 TGTGCCAGCAGCTCTTCAAAACTCAGGGGGAATGAGCAGTTCTTC CASSSSKLRGNEQFF
TRBJ2-7 TRBV11-2 - TRBD2 TGTGCCAGCAGAGGACTAGCGGGACGGTACGAGCAGTACTTC CASRGLAGRYEQYF
TRBJ2-1 TRBV7-9 - TRBD2 TGTGCCAGCAGCCCAAGCTCCGGGACTAGCGGCAGCTCCTACAATGAGCAGTTCTTC CASSPSSGTSGSSYNEQFF
TRBJ2-7 TRBV28 few - TGTGCCAGCAGTTCCCCTGGGAGGTCCTACGAGCAGTACTTC CASSSPGRSYEQYF
TRBJ2-1 TRBV29-1 few TRBD2 TGCAGCGTTGTAGCGGGAGGGTACAATGAGCAGTTCTTC CSVVAGGYNEQFF
TRBJ1-2 TRBV16 few - TGTGCCAGCATCTCAAACCTGCCAGGGAACACTAACTATGGCTACACCTTC CASISNLPGNTNYGYTF
TRBJ2-1 TRBV7-3 few TRBD1 TGTGCCAGCAGCTTGGGGACAGGGACCTACAATGAGCAGTTCTTC CASSLGTGTYNEQFF
TRBJ2-5 TRBV20-1 few - TGCAGTGTACCGGCCCCGGGGACCCAGTACTTC CSVPAPGTQYF
TRBJ2-2 TRBV7-8 - - TGTGCCAGCAGCTTAGTTGGGCAGGGAGGCACCGGGGAGCTGTTTTTT CASSLVGQGGTGELFF
TRBJ2-1 TRBV28 few - TGTGCCAGCAGTCTTCTCCGGGTTGAGCAGTTCTTC CASSLLRVEQFF
TRBJ2-1 TRBV14 - TRBD2 TGTGCCAGCAGCCAAGCCCACCGACTAGCGGGAGGCTCCTACAATGAGCAGTTCTTC CASSQAHRLAGGSYNEQFF
TRBJ2-1 TRBV29-1 - TRBD2 TGCAGCGTATCCCAGCGGGAGCTGGACAATGAGCAGTTCTTC CSVSQRELDNEQFF
TRBJ2-5 TRBV5-1 - - TGCGCCAGCAGCTTGGGCGGGGAAGAGACCCAGTACTTC CASSLGGEETQYF
TRBJ2-5 TRBV7-2 few - TGTGCCAGCAGCTTAGTTGGGGCAGCTCAAGAGACCCAGTACTTC CASSLVGAAQETQYF
TRBJ2-3 TRBV5-6 - - TGTGCCAGCAGCCCCGAGGGACTCGCCCCAGATACGCAGTATTTT CASSPEGLAPDTQYF
TRBJ1-1 TRBV7-2 - TRBD1 TGTGCCAGCAGCTCCAGACAGGGGGGTGAAGCTTTCTTT CASSSRQGGEAFF
TRBJ2-6 TRBV9 - - TGTGCCAGCAGCGTAAGGGGGACTGGGGCCAACGTCCTGACTTTC CASSVRGTGANVLTF
TRBJ2-5 TRBV25-1 few TRBD1 TGTGCCAGCAGTGAATTGACAGGGGGGAATTGGGAGACCCAGTACTTC CASSELTGGNWETQYF
TRBJ2-3 TRBV7-2 - TRBD1 TGTGCCAGCAGCTTAGGTGGGGACAGGGGAGGCACAGATACGCAGTATTTT CASSLGGDRGGTDTQYF
TRBJ2-3 TRBV29-1 few TRBD2 TGCAGCGTTGACTCTAGCGGGAGAGGCCCAGATACGCAGTATTTT CSVDSSGRGPDTQYF
TRBJ1-1 TRBV7-2 few - TGTGCCAGCAGCCAGAGGATGTGGGCTTTCTTT CASSQRMWAFF
TRBJ2-5 TRBV4-3 many TRBD1 TGCGCCAGCAGCCAAGATGCGGACAGGGGGATGGAGACCCAGTACTTC CASSQDADRGMETQYF
TRBJ1-2 TRBV28 - TRBD1 TGTGCCAGCAGTCCCCGGACAGGTTGGTCCTATGGCTACACCTTC CASSPRTGWSYGYTF
TRBJ2-5 TRBV7-2 few TRBD2 TGTGCCAGCAGCTTAGATTCTAGCGGGGTAGAGACCCAGTACTTC CASSLDSSGVETQYF
TRBJ2-5 TRBV7-2 few - TGTGCCAGCAGCCCGCAGGGGTCGTGGGAGACCCAGTACTTC CASSPQGSWETQYF
TRBJ2-1 TRBV5-1 - TRBD2 TGCGCCAGCAGCCCGGAAGGGACTAGCGGCTACAATGAGCAGTTCTTC CASSPEGTSGYNEQFF
TRBJ2-7 TRBV4-2 few TRBD2 TGTGCCAGCAGCCAATCGCTAGCGGGAGGGTACGAGCAGTACTTC CASSQSLAGGYEQYF
TRBJ2-7 TRBV28 once - TGTGCCAGCAGCTCCGCCCGTGGAGTGGTCTACGAGCAGTACTTC CASSSARGVVYEQYF
TRBJ2-7 TRBV5-1 - TRBD2 TGCGCCAGCAGCACCCCTAGCGGTGGCGACGAGCAGTACTTC CASSTPSGGDEQYF
TRBJ2-3 TRBV11-2 - TRBD2 TGTGCCAGCAGCTACCTAGCGGGGATAACAGATACGCAGTATTTT CASSYLAGITDTQYF
TRBJ2-1 TRBV30 - TRBD2 TGTGCCTGGAAAGGAGGAACTAGCGGGCGTTACTCCTACAATGAGCAGTTCTTC CAWKGGTSGRYSYNEQFF
TRBJ2-1 TRBV5-1 - - TGCGCCAGCAGCCCGGACTACGCCAGAGGGTACAATGAGCAGTTCTTC CASSPDYARGYNEQFF
TRBJ2-3 TRBV14 few TRBD1 TGTGCCAGCAGCCAAGCAGGACAGGGGGCCACGCAGTATTTT CASSQAGQGATQYF
TRBJ1-2 TRBV6-6 - - TGTGCCAGCACCTATCCCGGGCTCACTAGCGGCTACACCTTC CASTYPGLTSGYTF
TRBJ1-4 TRBV6-5 - TRBD1 TGTGCCAGCAGTTACGACAGGGGAAGAGAAAAACTGTTTTTT CASSYDRGREKLFF
TRBJ2-2 TRBV5-1 - - TGCGCCAGCAGCTCGACCGGGACTTCGAACACCGGGGAGCTGTTTTTT CASSSTGTSNTGELFF